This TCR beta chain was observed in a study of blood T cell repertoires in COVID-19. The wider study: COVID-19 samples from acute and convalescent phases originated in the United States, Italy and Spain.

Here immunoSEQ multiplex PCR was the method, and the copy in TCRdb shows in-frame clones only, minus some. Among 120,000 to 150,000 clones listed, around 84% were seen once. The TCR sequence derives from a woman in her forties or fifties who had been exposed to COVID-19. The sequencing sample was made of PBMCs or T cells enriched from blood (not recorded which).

The CDR3 sequence is CASSLRGRTEAFF. DNA for the CDR3: TGTGCCAGCAGTCTCAGGGGGCGCACTGAAGCTTTCTTT. This rearrangement joins TRBV2 to TRBJ1-1; 8 nucleotides agree with TRBD1. Losses at the gene ends were 5 bases for V and 4 bases for J; bases not matched to a gene: 3. The germline gives CDR1 SNHLY, CDR2 FYNNEI. This CDR3 is built from 13 residues.